The 3 T cell receptor beta chains in this list originate from one sample, sequenced in a study of cytomegalovirus exposure and HLA in healthy donors. The primer mix had 60 Vbeta and 13 Jbeta primers. Data came from immunoSEQ multiplex PCR; TCRdb stores just in-frame clones and leaves some out. Of fewer than 200,000 clones in the sample, 65% to 70% are singletons; the top ten hold around 4.5%. Sequencing was done on a sample of PBMCs. The receptors were sampled from a woman under 30 in good health and CMV-seropositive.

This sequence joins TRBV10-3 and TRBJ1-2; D is possibly TRBD1 (5 bases). V gave up 6 bases and J gave up 2 bases, with 19 bases separating them. The CDR3 is 16 amino acids. The germline V gene encodes CDR1 ENHRY and CDR2 SYGVKD. The CDR3 DNA is TGTGCCATCAGCGATTTTACTACAGGCCTGAACTATGGCTACACCTTC. It translates to CAISDFTTGLNYGYTF.

This clone has more than one count but fewer than ten. The chain has TRBV11-1 and TRBJ2-5, with D possibly TRBD1 on 6 matching bases. The DNA end lines up better with TRBJ2-7; the J call may be wrong. The CDR3 has 14 amino acids. Looked up from germline, CDR1 is SGHAT and CDR2 is FQDESV (reference sequence). CDR3 bases: TGTGCCAGCACCCCCCGGACAGCCTCCTACGAGCAGTACTTC. Residues: CASTPRTASYEQYF.

V and J are TRBV7-9 and TRBJ2-5; D gene uncertain. The V gene's germline CDR1 is SEHNR and CDR2 FQNEAQ (reference sequence). The CDR3 consists of 13 residues. V lost 4 bases to trimming and J lost 5 bases, with 11 bases between them. The DNA for the CDR3 is TGTGCCAGCAGCTCCGCACTCTGGGAGACCCAGTACTTC. Translation gives CASSSALWETQYF. The full variable domain, completed using reference TRBV7-9 and TRBJ2-5, is DTGVSQNPRHKITKRGQNVTFRCDPISEHNRLYWYRQTLGQGPEFLTYFQNEAQLEKSRLLSDRFSAERPKGSFSTLEIQRTEQGDSAMYLCASSSALWETQYFGPGTRLLVL.